The present entry profiles one T cell receptor beta chain with its context. Its antigen remains undetermined. The sample holds no much larger clone one base away, and base qualities are not on file. This entry belongs to a study of high-grade serous ovarian cancer treatment subgroups (dated by TCRdb to the early 2020s). Study-wide context: On average, each sample produced fewer than 15,000 sequencing reads and around 8,200 unique TCR beta rearrangements. Under a laparoscopic triage algorithm, patients with high-grade serous ovarian cancer were grouped by complete gross resection or by neoadjuvant chemotherapy response, and the study profiled the TCR beta repertoires of these patients. A cohort of around 30 patients was included: around ten with no residual disease after primary surgery (R0), around ten who were excellent NACT responders, and around ten who were poor NACT responders. In total there were 85 to 95 samples, since every patient provided one primary tumor sample and two metastatic tumor samples. The study at large found these results: Bulk tumor TCR sequencing lacked spatial information, limiting insight into HGSC tumor complexity and diversity. The TCR repertoire analyses centered on CDR3, and CDR1 and CDR2 were not analyzed. Repertoire similarity between tumors of the same patient ranged about 0.095 to 0.79, whereas almost no similarity was seen between different patients. TCR clonal relatedness correlated positively with neoantigen level and, by trend, with copy number variation and mutation load from whole-genome sequencing.

Tumor samples were collected prior to definitive surgery or chemotherapy. Genomic DNA was extracted by the MD Anderson Biospecimen Extraction Resource, and TCR sequencing was done by the MD Anderson Cancer Genomics Laboratory. High-throughput TCR profiling via ImmunoSEQ was performed on the 80 to 100 tumor samples. Turning to the authors' computational methods: Richness (unique productive sequences), clonality, evenness and relatedness were included as repertoire diversity metrics, and similarity between samples was assessed with the Bhattacharyya coefficient. In a sensitivity analysis, TCRs with fewer than two reads were excluded, and consistent conclusions were obtained. TCRdb carries this immuneACCESS record with in-frame sequences only. Its versions omit some clonotypes, under half of them owing to an unresolved V gene in the studies checked, with the rest unexplained. That table furnishes V, J and clone size, whereas the DNA furnished D and trimming. The sample contains fewer than 450 clones, roughly 70% of them found a single time. The top ten hold 29% of the sample.

Counted from cysteine to phenylalanine, this CDR3 has 13 amino acids. The read is trimmed to its CDR3 DNA, 39 bases read in frame from base 1. At the junction V is shortened by 6 bases and J by 6 bases, with 15 bases in between. The germline V gene sets CDR1 to SQVTM and CDR2 to ANQGSEA. The chain uses TRBV29-1 and TRBJ1-5; TRBD1 is a possible D gene, resting on 6 matching bases. This receptor was obtained from a human donor with high-grade serous ovarian cancer. The sequenced sample was tumor tissue. The encoded CDR3 is CSVNDRIGQPQHF. In nucleotides, the sequence is TGCAGCGTCAATGACAGGATCGGTCAGCCCCAGCATTTT.